This T cell receptor (beta chain) stems from a study of blood T cells in healthy people across ages. Study in general: With template switching, about one barcoded beta molecule was captured per two T cells.

Germline V CDR1 and CDR2: DFQATT, SNEGSKA (reference sequence). This CDR3 is built from 12 residues. A second about 7 to 11 cycle PCR used barcoded and J-beta primers. Every single cDNA molecule received a tag from a template-switch adaptor with 12 random nucleotides. TCRdb re-called the 5' RACE reads with MiXCR, one entry per CDR3 protein. The sample holds 750,000 to 1,000,000 distinct CDR3 sequences, approximately 32% seen once. These data were likewise used in another study, on T cells of mothers and their children. That paper states: The overlap seen between related mothers and children slightly exceeded that of unrelated pairs, though not significantly.

The receptor's source is a woman aged 40 to 50 in good health. Sequencing was done on a sample of blood. V is TRBV20-1 and J is TRBJ1-1; D perhaps matches TRBD1 (5 bases). The CDR3, as DNA: TGCAGGAGCGACAGCATGAACACTGAAGCTTTCTTT. This sequence encodes CRSDSMNTEAFF.